This T cell receptor (beta chain) came from a study of T cell responses to AZD1222 COVID-19 vaccine. TCRdb's table, derived via immunoSEQ multiplex PCR, lists solely in-frame clones and lacks some. The profile shows tens of thousands of clones, more than 80% of them singletons. To note about this clone: The antigen is not known.

Study-level findings and limits: Spike-specific TCR breadth and depth grew following two AZD1222 doses.

V was trimmed by 1 base and J by 1 base, leaving 11 bases between them. Germline loops: CDR1 SGHDT, CDR2 YYEEEE. The CDR3 totals 15 residues. The V and J genes are TRBV5-6 and TRBJ2-5; D not certain. The source of this sequence is an adult in good health. The sample consisted of peripheral blood, taken on day 0 of MenACWY control vaccination. CDR3 protein: CASSLLAKFQETQYF. The DNA of the CDR3 is TGTGCCAGCAGCTTGTTGGCGAAGTTCCAAGAGACCCAGTACTTC.